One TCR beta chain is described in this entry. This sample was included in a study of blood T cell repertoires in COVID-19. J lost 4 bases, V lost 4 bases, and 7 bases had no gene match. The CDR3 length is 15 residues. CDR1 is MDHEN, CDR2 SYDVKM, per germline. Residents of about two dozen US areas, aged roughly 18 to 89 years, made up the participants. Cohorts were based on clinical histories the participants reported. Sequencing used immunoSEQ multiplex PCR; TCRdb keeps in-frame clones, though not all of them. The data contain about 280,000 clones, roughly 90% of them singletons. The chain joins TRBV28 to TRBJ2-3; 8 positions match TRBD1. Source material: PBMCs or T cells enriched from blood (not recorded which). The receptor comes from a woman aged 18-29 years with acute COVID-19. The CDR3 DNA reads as TGTGCCAGCAGTTGGACAGGGATCGGGCCAGATACGCAGTATTTT. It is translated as CASSWTGIGPDTQYF.